This is a list of T cell receptor beta chains from one sample in a study of blood T cell repertoires in COVID-19. Method: immunoSEQ multiplex PCR; TCRdb's copy keeps in-frame clones and lacks some. The sample comprises around 100,000 clones, about 90% of which are singletons, and less than 4.5% rests with the top ten. The material sequenced was peripheral blood. The receptors stem from a man younger than 30 with acute or convalescent COVID-19. Each CDR3 is given with its conserved first and last residue. The D gene is left open where the match is weak. Size is omitted from some rows. Given values are once, few, many or a class for expanded clones.

d_gene,j_gene,abundance,v_gene,CDR3nt,CDR3aa
TRBD1,TRBJ2-3,.,TRBV4-2,TGTGCCAGCAGCCAAGTGAGGGACAGGCGGAACACAGATACGCAGTATTTT,CASSQVRDRRNTDTQYF
TRBD2,TRBJ2-3,.,TRBV27,TGTGCCAGCAACCTACTAGCGGGAGGGCTTAATACGCAGTATTTT,CASNLLAGGLNTQYF
TRBD1,TRBJ2-1,.,TRBV25-1,TGTGCCAGCAGTGGCCCCGGACAGGGGGCCATCTACAATGAGCAGTTCTTC,CASSGPGQGAIYNEQFF
.,TRBJ2-7,.,TRBV11-2,TGTGCCAGCAGCCGCGAGGCGTTCTCGTCCTACGAGCAGTACTTC,CASSREAFSSYEQYF
TRBD1,TRBJ2-2,.,TRBV3-1/TRBV3-2,TGTGCCAGCAGCCATAATTTTCCGGGACAGGGGGTCACCGGGGAGCTGTTTTTT,CASSHNFPGQGVTGELFF
TRBD2,TRBJ2-3,.,TRBV3-1/TRBV3-2,TGTGCCAGCAGCCAAGATTTGACTAGCGGGAACACAGATACGCAGTATTTT,CASSQDLTSGNTDTQYF
.,TRBJ2-3,.,TRBV18,TGTGCCAGCTCACCGACAGCCGCAGATACGCAGTATTTT,CASSPTAADTQYF
TRBD2,TRBJ2-7,once,TRBV6-6,TGTGCCAGCAGTTATGGGGTTAGCGGGGAGCAGTACTTC,CASSYGVSGEQYF
TRBD1,TRBJ2-7,.,TRBV24-1,TGTGCCACCAGTGATCAGACAGGGGGCAAGGTCTATCTTCCCAACTACGAGCAGTACTTC,CATSDQTGGKVYLPNYEQYF
TRBD1,TRBJ1-3,.,TRBV15,TGTGCCACCAGCACCCGGGACAGGGGGAAAAGTGGAAACACCATATATTTT,CATSTRDRGKSGNTIYF
.,TRBJ1-3,once,TRBV3-1/TRBV3-2,TGTGCCTGCTCAGAGGCTAGCTCTGGAAACACCATATATTTT,CACSEASSGNTIYF
.,TRBJ1-2,many,TRBV3-1/TRBV3-2,TGTGCCAGCAGCCAAGACCATCAGGGTCACTATGGCTACACCTTC,CASSQDHQGHYGYTF
.,TRBJ2-3,.,TRBV5-6,TGTGGACTTGGAATCTGGGGGGGCGGCACAGATACGCAGTATTTT,CGLGIWGGGTDTQYF
TRBD1,TRBJ2-5,.,TRBV6-1,TGTGCCAGCAGTGAACAGTCTTGGGTGAGACAGGGGGCTATAGAGACCCAGTACTTC,CASSEQSWVRQGAIETQYF
TRBD1,TRBJ1-2,.,TRBV27,TGTGCCAGCAGGAAGGGGACAGCTGGAACAGGCTACACCTTC,CASRKGTAGTGYTF
.,TRBJ1-1,.,TRBV27,TGTGCCAGCAGCAGTCTGGGGAGCGGGGGACGGGAGGCTTTCTTT,CASSSLGSGGREAFF
.,TRBJ1-5,.,TRBV27,TGTGCCAGCAGTTTAACAGCCAATCAGCCCCAGCATTTT,CASSLTANQPQHF
.,TRBJ1-2,once,TRBV5-6,TGTGCCAGCAGCTTGGGCCAGATTAACTATGGCTACACCTTC,CASSLGQINYGYTF
.,TRBJ1-5,.,TRBV27,TGTGCCAGCAGTAAATTACAGGGTCCCATTAGGAAGCCCCAGCATTTT,CASSKLQGPIRKPQHF
TRBD1,TRBJ1-1,.,TRBV6-5,TGTGCCAGTACGACAGGGAATGATCCGACTGAAGCTTTCTTT,CASTTGNDPTEAFF
TRBD1,TRBJ1-2,.,TRBV24-1,TGTGCCACTCAGGCCGCAGGGGGCGACTATGGCTACACCTTC,CATQAAGGDYGYTF
.,TRBJ1-2,.,TRBV14,TGTGCCAGCAGCCAAGAAATGCAGGGCCTCATTAACTATGGCTACACCTTC,CASSQEMQGLINYGYTF
TRBD1,TRBJ1-2,.,TRBV14,TGTGCCAGCAGCCCACCGACAGGGCACTATGGCTACACCTTC,CASSPPTGHYGYTF
TRBD1,TRBJ2-7,.,TRBV3-1/TRBV3-2,TGTGCCAGCAGCCAAAACCCTGGACAGGGGGCTGGGTACGAGCAGTACTTC,CASSQNPGQGAGYEQYF
.,TRBJ1-1,.,TRBV6-5,TGTGCCAGCAGTTACTCCGAGGGGAACACTGAAGCTTTCTTT,CASSYSEGNTEAFF
.,TRBJ2-3,.,TRBV7-2,TGTGCCAGCAGCGATCCCGAAACCTCTAGCGTGCTCTCGGGAGATACGCAGTATTTT,CASSDPETSSVLSGDTQYF
TRBD1,TRBJ1-2,.,TRBV9,TGTGCCAGCAGCCCCCGGACAGGTGGCTACACCTTC,CASSPRTGGYTF
TRBD2,TRBJ2-3,.,TRBV7-2,TGTGCCAGCAGCTTAGTGGGACTAGCGGATCCCACAGATACGCAGTATTTT,CASSLVGLADPTDTQYF
TRBD1,TRBJ2-2,.,TRBV29-1,TGCAGCGTTGCCCATCAGGGGGCGCCGACCGGGGAGCTGTTTTTT,CSVAHQGAPTGELFF
TRBD1,TRBJ1-1,.,TRBV3-1/TRBV3-2,TGTGCCAGCAGACGGGGACAGGGCAACACTGAAGCTTTCTTT,CASRRGQGNTEAFF
.,TRBJ1-5,.,TRBV6-6,TGTGCCACCCAGATAGGACAAGCCTATAGCAATCAGCCCCAGCATTTT,CATQIGQAYSNQPQHF
.,TRBJ2-7,.,TRBV30,TGTGCCTGGACCCGGGACTCCTACGGGGAGCAGTACTTC,CAWTRDSYGEQYF
.,TRBJ2-2,.,TRBV5-1,TGCGCCAGCAGCTTTACCGGGAGCAGGACCGGGGAGCTGTTTTTT,CASSFTGSRTGELFF
TRBD1,TRBJ2-4,.,TRBV27,TGTGCCAGCAGTCCCTCGGACAGGGTAGCCAAAAACATTCAGTACTTC,CASSPSDRVAKNIQYF
TRBD1,TRBJ1-6,.,TRBV19,TGTGCCAGTAGTATCGGGACAGGGCCCAATTCACCCCCCCACTTT,CASSIGTGPNSPPHF
TRBD2,TRBJ2-1,.,TRBV6-1,TGTGCCAGCAGTGAAAGACTAGCGGGGGGGCGGAATGAGCAGTTCTTC,CASSERLAGGRNEQFF
.,TRBJ2-1,.,TRBV9,TGTGCCAGCAGCGTAGTAGGGGACTACAATGAGCAGTTCTTC,CASSVVGDYNEQFF
TRBD1,TRBJ1-4,.,TRBV5-1,TGCGCCAGCAGCTTGACCGGGACAGGGCAAGAAAAACTGTTTTTT,CASSLTGTGQEKLFF
.,TRBJ1-1,.,TRBV30,TGTGCCTGGAGTGTAAAACGACAAGGAGAAGCTTTCTTT,CAWSVKRQGEAFF
TRBD1,TRBJ1-1,.,TRBV4-1,TGCGCCAGCAGCCAGGAAGGACAGGGGGGTGAAGCTTTCTTT,CASSQEGQGGEAFF
TRBD1,TRBJ2-1,.,TRBV5-4,TGTGCCAGCAGCCGTCCCGGGACAGGGGGCCAAGGGTTCTTC,CASSRPGTGGQGFF
.,TRBJ1-5,.,TRBV4-1,TGCGCCAGCAGTTGGTACCAGGGGAGCAATCAGCCCCAGCATTTT,CASSWYQGSNQPQHF
.,TRBJ1-2,few,TRBV7-9,TGTGCCAGCAGCTTATCATCTTCCCGATCGGATGGCTACACCTTC,CASSLSSSRSDGYTF
TRBD2,TRBJ2-3,.,TRBV10-2,TGCGCCACGGGACTGGCGGGAGCCACAGATACGCAGTATTTT,CATGLAGATDTQYF
.,TRBJ2-4,.,TRBV3-1/TRBV3-2,TGTGCCAGCAGCCAATATATCATTCAGTACTTC,CASSQYIIQYF
.,TRBJ1-5,.,TRBV27,TGTGCCAGCAGTTTAGGGGGGAGGGGACAGCCCCAGCATTTT,CASSLGGRGQPQHF
TRBD1,TRBJ1-2,.,TRBV9,TGTGCCAGCAGCGTAGGAGGGACAGGGACTAACTATGGCTACACCTTC,CASSVGGTGTNYGYTF
TRBD2,TRBJ2-7,.,TRBV4-1,TGCGCCAGCAGCCAAGGGGCAAGCGGGAGGTTCTACGAGCAGTACTTC,CASSQGASGRFYEQYF
TRBD1,TRBJ2-1,.,TRBV4-1,TGCGCCAGCAGCCACCCGGGACAGGGAGACAATGAGCAGTTCTTC,CASSHPGQGDNEQFF
TRBD1,TRBJ1-3,.,TRBV5-6,TGTGCCAGCAGCCTCCGGGACAGGGGCTCTGGAAACACCATATATTTT,CASSLRDRGSGNTIYF
.,TRBJ2-7,.,TRBV11-2,TGTGCCAGCAGCCGAGGGCTACCGGGTTCGGACGAGCAGTACTTC,CASSRGLPGSDEQYF
TRBD1,TRBJ1-1,.,TRBV30,TGTGCCTGGAGTGGCACAGGGGGCGCAACGATGAACACTGAAGCTTTCTTT,CAWSGTGGATMNTEAFF
.,TRBJ1-2,.,TRBV25-1,TGTGCCAGCAGTGAATATGACACCCAGTGGGACTATGGCTACACCTTC,CASSEYDTQWDYGYTF
TRBD1,TRBJ1-3,.,TRBV7-9,TGTGCCAGCAGCACCAACCGGGACAGGGGGACCTTCTCTGGAAACACCATATATTTT,CASSTNRDRGTFSGNTIYF
.,TRBJ1-5,.,TRBV24-1,TGTGCCACCAGTGATTTTGAGCAGGGGCACAGACATAATAGCAATCAGCCCCAGCATTTT,CATSDFEQGHRHNSNQPQHF